Each of the 3 T cell receptor beta chains below was sequenced from the same sample in a study of blood T cell repertoires in COVID-19 (dated by TCRdb to the early 2020s). Library preparation used the immunoSEQ multiplex PCR assay. TCRdb retrieved this table from immuneACCESS and kept in-frame rearrangements only. Not all clones are present; in checked studies, unresolved V genes account for under half, and no reason is known for the remainder. This sample holds over 75,000 clones; 90% were observed only once. The ten largest clonotypes hold 1.5% to 2% of the sample. Sequencing was carried out using peripheral blood. The source of these receptors is a man in his sixties with acute or convalescent COVID-19.

This sequence joins TRBV9 and TRBJ2-5; possibly TRBD2 for D (5 bases). Germline-derived CDR1 and CDR2 are SGDLS and YYNGEE. The CDR3 extends over 14 amino acids. V was cut by 0 bases and J by 5 bases, with 11 bases left in between. The CDR3 DNA is TGTGCCAGCAGCGTAGGAGGGCAGCGGGAGACCCAGTACTTC. It translates to CASSVGGQRETQYF.

This clone was recorded only once. CDR3 coding DNA: TGTGCCTGGAGTACCACCGGGACACCTCAAGAGACCCAGTACTTC. The encoded protein is CAWSTTGTPQETQYF. This sequence joins TRBV30 and TRBJ2-5, with D perhaps matching TRBD1 (6 bases). With 2 bases removed from V and 2 bases from J, the gap between germline ends came to 15 bases. The length of the CDR3 is 15 residues. CDR1 is GTSNPN, CDR2 SVGIG, per germline (reference sequence).

V is TRBV19 and J is TRBJ2-5, with D possibly being TRBD1 (5 bases). V was trimmed by 6 bases and J by 0 bases, leaving 11 bases between them. Looked up from germline, CDR1 is LNHDA and CDR2 is SQIVND (reference sequence). The CDR3 totals 14 residues. CDR3 coding DNA: TGTGCCAGTAGACACGGACACCACCAAGAGACCCAGTACTTC. Its protein is CASRHGHHQETQYF. The entire variable domain, with the rest obtained from reference TRBV19 and TRBJ2-5, is as follows: DGGITQSPKYLFRKEGQNVTLSCEQNLNHDAMYWYRQDPGQGLRLIYYSQIVNDFQKGDIAEGYSVSREKKESFPLTVTSAQKNPTAFYLCASRHGHHQETQYFGPGTRLLVL.